This is a list of T cell receptor beta chains from one sample in a study of blood T cell repertoires in COVID-19. Only in-frame clones appear in the TCRdb table, and some are missing; sequencing was by immunoSEQ multiplex PCR. This table holds more than 75,000 clones, roughly 82% found once. What was sequenced was peripheral blood. The receptors come from a man in his sixties with acute or convalescent COVID-19. Each CDR3 is given with its conserved first and last residue. The D gene is left open where the match is weak. Size is omitted from some rows. Given values are once, few, many or a class for expanded clones.

clone size: .; CDR3 length: 19; V gene: TRBV11-3; D gene: .; J gene: TRBJ1-3; CDR3 DNA: TGTGCCACCCCTACAAGACAGCACCGCAATTATCAAGGGGGAAACACCATATATTTT; CDR3 protein: CATPTRQHRNYQGGNTIYF
clone size: .; CDR3 length: 16; V gene: TRBV24-1; D gene: TRBD1; J gene: TRBJ2-2; CDR3 DNA: TGTGCCACCAGTGAGCGTCCGGGACAGGGGACCGGGGAGCTGTTTTTT; CDR3 protein: CATSERPGQGTGELFF
clone size: .; CDR3 length: 19; V gene: TRBV2; D gene: TRBD1; J gene: TRBJ1-5; CDR3 DNA: TGTGCCAGCAGTGAAGCGCTTAGGGGACAGGGGAATAGCAATCAGCCCCAGCATTTT; CDR3 protein: CASSEALRGQGNSNQPQHF
clone size: .; CDR3 length: 12; V gene: TRBV18; D gene: .; J gene: TRBJ2-7; CDR3 DNA: TGTGCCAGCTCCGACAAAAGATACGAGCAGTACTTC; CDR3 protein: CASSDKRYEQYF
clone size: once; CDR3 length: 16; V gene: TRBV11-1; D gene: TRBD1; J gene: TRBJ1-2; CDR3 DNA: TGTGCCAGCAGCCTGGGGACAGGGGCCGATGGGTATGGCTACACCTTC; CDR3 protein: CASSLGTGADGYGYTF
clone size: .; CDR3 length: 16; V gene: TRBV5-4; D gene: TRBD2; J gene: TRBJ2-1; CDR3 DNA: TGTGCCAGCAGCTTATCAACTAGCGGGGAGTACAATGAGCAGTTCTTC; CDR3 protein: CASSLSTSGEYNEQFF
clone size: .; CDR3 length: 17; V gene: TRBV28; D gene: TRBD2; J gene: TRBJ2-3; CDR3 DNA: TGTGCCAGCAGTTCACTAGCGGGGGGGCTGGGCACAGATACGCAGTATTTT; CDR3 protein: CASSSLAGGLGTDTQYF
clone size: .; CDR3 length: 16; V gene: TRBV7-8; D gene: TRBD2; J gene: TRBJ2-1; CDR3 DNA: TGTGCCAGCAGCTCGCCCTGGACTAGCGGGGGCAATGAGCAGTTCTTC; CDR3 protein: CASSSPWTSGGNEQFF
clone size: .; CDR3 length: 16; V gene: TRBV5-4; D gene: .; J gene: TRBJ1-3; CDR3 DNA: TGTGCCAGCAGCTTGGCCGGACAGATCTCTGGAAACACCATATATTTT; CDR3 protein: CASSLAGQISGNTIYF
clone size: .; CDR3 length: 11; V gene: TRBV2; D gene: .; J gene: TRBJ1-1; CDR3 DNA: TGTGCCAGCAGTGAAAATCTAGCAGAGGTCTTT; CDR3 protein: CASSENLAEVF
clone size: .; CDR3 length: 14; V gene: TRBV10-3; D gene: TRBD1; J gene: TRBJ1-2; CDR3 DNA: TGTGCCATCAGTGGCCGGGACAGGGTTGAGGGCTACACCTTC; CDR3 protein: CAISGRDRVEGYTF
clone size: .; CDR3 length: 16; V gene: TRBV4-1; D gene: TRBD2; J gene: TRBJ2-1; CDR3 DNA: TGCGCCAGCAGCCAAGTGGAGGGACTAGCAATCAATGAGCAGTTCTTC; CDR3 protein: CASSQVEGLAINEQFF
clone size: .; CDR3 length: 17; V gene: TRBV9; D gene: .; J gene: TRBJ2-5; CDR3 DNA: TGTGTCAGCAGCGTAGGCCTAGGAGGACGTGCGGGGGAGACCCAGTACTTC; CDR3 protein: CVSSVGLGGRAGETQYF
clone size: .; CDR3 length: 15; V gene: TRBV28; D gene: .; J gene: TRBJ1-2; CDR3 DNA: TGTGCCAGCAGCCTGGGGGGGCGGGTTAACTATGGCTACACCTTC; CDR3 protein: CASSLGGRVNYGYTF
clone size: few; CDR3 length: 15; V gene: TRBV3-1/TRBV3-2; D gene: .; J gene: TRBJ1-5; CDR3 DNA: TGTGCCAGCAGCCCACGGGCAGGGCATTTCCAGCCCCAGCATTTT; CDR3 protein: CASSPRAGHFQPQHF
clone size: .; CDR3 length: 13; V gene: TRBV20-1; D gene: .; J gene: TRBJ2-1; CDR3 DNA: TGCAGTGCTATTGACAACTTCTACAATGAGCAGTTCTTC; CDR3 protein: CSAIDNFYNEQFF
clone size: .; CDR3 length: 16; V gene: TRBV7-9; D gene: .; J gene: TRBJ1-4; CDR3 DNA: TGTGCCAGCAGCCCAACGGGGGGATTAGCTAATGAAAAACTGTTTTTT; CDR3 protein: CASSPTGGLANEKLFF
clone size: once; CDR3 length: 15; V gene: TRBV27; D gene: .; J gene: TRBJ2-3; CDR3 DNA: TGTGCCAGCAGTTCTCCAGGGAAGGGCACAGATACGCAGTATTTT; CDR3 protein: CASSSPGKGTDTQYF
clone size: .; CDR3 length: 17; V gene: TRBV9; D gene: TRBD2; J gene: TRBJ2-3; CDR3 DNA: TGTGCCAGCAGCGCCCCTGGGCAGCGGGGGGTCCGAGATACGCAGTATTTT; CDR3 protein: CASSAPGQRGVRDTQYF
clone size: .; CDR3 length: 14; V gene: TRBV9; D gene: TRBD1; J gene: TRBJ1-1; CDR3 DNA: TGTGCCAGCAGCTCAGGGGGATCCTTCACTGAAGCTTTCTTT; CDR3 protein: CASSSGGSFTEAFF
clone size: .; CDR3 length: 13; V gene: TRBV2; D gene: .; J gene: TRBJ1-5; CDR3 DNA: TGTGCCAGCAGTCTACAGCCTAATCAGCCCCAGCATTTT; CDR3 protein: CASSLQPNQPQHF
clone size: .; CDR3 length: 13; V gene: TRBV7-9; D gene: .; J gene: TRBJ1-1; CDR3 DNA: TGTGCCAGCAGCTCCGATAGGAACACTGAAGCTTTCTTT; CDR3 protein: CASSSDRNTEAFF
clone size: few; CDR3 length: 14; V gene: TRBV25-1; D gene: .; J gene: TRBJ1-1; CDR3 DNA: TGTGCCAGCAGTGACCCGGGACAAAATTTGAAAGCTTTCTTT; CDR3 protein: CASSDPGQNLKAFF
clone size: .; CDR3 length: 17; V gene: TRBV29-1; D gene: .; J gene: TRBJ1-2; CDR3 DNA: TGCAGCGCCGGCTCGGCCTTGTTCGGGGTGTCCAACTATGGCTACACCTTC; CDR3 protein: CSAGSALFGVSNYGYTF
clone size: .; CDR3 length: 14; V gene: TRBV7-6; D gene: .; J gene: TRBJ1-3; CDR3 DNA: TGTGCCAGCAGCTCAGGGCCATTTGGAAACACCATATATTTT; CDR3 protein: CASSSGPFGNTIYF
clone size: .; CDR3 length: 13; V gene: TRBV2; D gene: .; J gene: TRBJ1-4; CDR3 DNA: TGTGCCAGCTGTAACAGGGAAGGGGAAAAACTGTTTTTT; CDR3 protein: CASCNREGEKLFF
clone size: .; CDR3 length: 17; V gene: TRBV5-1; D gene: TRBD1; J gene: TRBJ2-7; CDR3 DNA: TGCGCCAGCAGCTCCCCACCGGGGGGACAGGGCTCCTACGAGCAGTACTTC; CDR3 protein: CASSSPPGGQGSYEQYF
clone size: .; CDR3 length: 13; V gene: TRBV3-1/TRBV3-2; D gene: .; J gene: TRBJ1-2; CDR3 DNA: TGTGCCAGCAGCCACGAGTCTAACTATGGCTACACCTTC; CDR3 protein: CASSHESNYGYTF
clone size: .; CDR3 length: 15; V gene: TRBV28; D gene: .; J gene: TRBJ2-1; CDR3 DNA: TGTGCCAGCAGTCCTAGGGGATCCCTTTACAATGAGCAGTTCTTC; CDR3 protein: CASSPRGSLYNEQFF
clone size: once; CDR3 length: 12; V gene: TRBV29-1; D gene: TRBD1; J gene: TRBJ2-5; CDR3 DNA: TGCAGCGGGTTAGGGGGCGTAGAGACCCAGTACTTC; CDR3 protein: CSGLGGVETQYF
clone size: .; CDR3 length: 14; V gene: TRBV29-1; D gene: .; J gene: TRBJ2-3; CDR3 DNA: TGCAGCGTTGTGCGGAGGCATTCCACAGATACGCAGTATTTT; CDR3 protein: CSVVRRHSTDTQYF
clone size: .; CDR3 length: 13; V gene: TRBV24-1; D gene: TRBD1; J gene: TRBJ2-3; CDR3 DNA: TGTGCCACCGGACAGGAAAACACAGATACGCAGTATTTT; CDR3 protein: CATGQENTDTQYF
clone size: .; CDR3 length: 15; V gene: TRBV28; D gene: TRBD1; J gene: TRBJ1-5; CDR3 DNA: TGTGCCAGCAGTCCTGGTGACAGGGACAATCAGCCCCAGCATTTT; CDR3 protein: CASSPGDRDNQPQHF
clone size: .; CDR3 length: 17; V gene: TRBV5-6; D gene: TRBD1; J gene: TRBJ1-1; CDR3 DNA: TGTGCCAGCAGCTTTTGGTCCCCCGGGACAGGGTGGTCTGGAGCTTTCTTT; CDR3 protein: CASSFWSPGTGWSGAFF
clone size: .; CDR3 length: 15; V gene: TRBV5-4; D gene: TRBD2; J gene: TRBJ2-3; CDR3 DNA: TGTGCCAGCAGCCTCAGCGGGGGGGCAACAGATACGCAGTATTTT; CDR3 protein: CASSLSGGATDTQYF
clone size: .; CDR3 length: 15; V gene: TRBV28; D gene: .; J gene: TRBJ2-2; CDR3 DNA: TGTGCCAGCAGTCCCAGGGCAGGGGCTACCGGGGAGCTGTTTTTT; CDR3 protein: CASSPRAGATGELFF
clone size: few; CDR3 length: 15; V gene: TRBV6-4; D gene: TRBD2; J gene: TRBJ2-1; CDR3 DNA: TGTGCCAGCAGGGAACTAGCGGGCTCCTACAATGAGCAGTTCTTC; CDR3 protein: CASRELAGSYNEQFF
clone size: .; CDR3 length: 16; V gene: TRBV19; D gene: .; J gene: TRBJ1-5; CDR3 DNA: TGTGCCAGTAGTATTTTAGCAACGGGTAGCAATCAGCCCCAGCATTTT; CDR3 protein: CASSILATGSNQPQHF
clone size: .; CDR3 length: 17; V gene: TRBV25-1; D gene: .; J gene: TRBJ1-2; CDR3 DNA: TGTGCCAGCAGTGGGTTGGGGGGGGCTGGTTCTAACTATGGCTACACCTTC; CDR3 protein: CASSGLGGAGSNYGYTF
clone size: .; CDR3 length: 14; V gene: TRBV5-4; D gene: .; J gene: TRBJ2-7; CDR3 DNA: TGTGCCAGCAGCTCCAACCCGACAGTCTACGAGCAGTACTTC; CDR3 protein: CASSSNPTVYEQYF
clone size: .; CDR3 length: 17; V gene: TRBV5-5; D gene: .; J gene: TRBJ1-1; CDR3 DNA: TGTGCCAGCAGCTTGGAGGGTCAGGGGAGGGTAAACACTGAAGCTTTCTTT; CDR3 protein: CASSLEGQGRVNTEAFF
clone size: .; CDR3 length: 16; V gene: TRBV9; D gene: .; J gene: TRBJ2-7; CDR3 DNA: TGTGCCAGCAGCGTAGGGCTGGGGGGGCCTTCTCTTGAGCAGTACTTC; CDR3 protein: CASSVGLGGPSLEQYF
clone size: .; CDR3 length: 15; V gene: TRBV20-1; D gene: TRBD1; J gene: TRBJ2-7; CDR3 DNA: TGCAGTGCTAGTGTGAGTAGGGGGCGCGTATTGGAGCAGTACTTC; CDR3 protein: CSASVSRGRVLEQYF
clone size: .; CDR3 length: 15; V gene: TRBV6-1; D gene: TRBD1; J gene: TRBJ2-3; CDR3 DNA: TGTGCCAGCAGTGCCCGACAGGGCTCCACAGATACGCAGTATTTT; CDR3 protein: CASSARQGSTDTQYF
clone size: .; CDR3 length: 14; V gene: TRBV2; D gene: .; J gene: TRBJ1-5; CDR3 DNA: TGTGCCAGCAGCCACGGACAGAACAATCAGCCCCAGCATTTT; CDR3 protein: CASSHGQNNQPQHF
clone size: .; CDR3 length: 14; V gene: TRBV5-1; D gene: .; J gene: TRBJ2-2; CDR3 DNA: TGCGCCAGCAGCTTGCCCCTGAACACCGGGGAGCTGTTTTTT; CDR3 protein: CASSLPLNTGELFF
clone size: .; CDR3 length: 13; V gene: TRBV4-3; D gene: .; J gene: TRBJ1-1; CDR3 DNA: TGCGCCAGCAGCCCTACAGAGAACACTGAAGCTTTCTTT; CDR3 protein: CASSPTENTEAFF
clone size: .; CDR3 length: 17; V gene: TRBV4-1; D gene: .; J gene: TRBJ1-5; CDR3 DNA: TGCGCCAGCAGCCAAGAGGGAAAGGGGTATAGCAATCAGCCCCAGCATTTT; CDR3 protein: CASSQEGKGYSNQPQHF
clone size: .; CDR3 length: 14; V gene: TRBV5-1; D gene: TRBD1; J gene: TRBJ2-7; CDR3 DNA: TGCGCCACCCGGGACAGAGAACAATCCTACGAGCAGTACTTC; CDR3 protein: CATRDREQSYEQYF
clone size: .; CDR3 length: 14; V gene: TRBV7-9; D gene: .; J gene: TRBJ2-7; CDR3 DNA: TGTGCCAGCAGCTCCACGGGAGAGACCTACGAGCAGTACTTC; CDR3 protein: CASSSTGETYEQYF
clone size: once; CDR3 length: 15; V gene: TRBV7-2; D gene: TRBD1; J gene: TRBJ2-7; CDR3 DNA: TGTGCCAGCAGCTCCCGACAGGGGGCGCCTTACGAGCAGTACTTC; CDR3 protein: CASSSRQGAPYEQYF
clone size: .; CDR3 length: 15; V gene: TRBV10-3; D gene: TRBD1; J gene: TRBJ1-6; CDR3 DNA: TGTGCCATCAGTGATCGACAGGGCTTTAATTCACCCCTCCACTTT; CDR3 protein: CAISDRQGFNSPLHF
clone size: .; CDR3 length: 17; V gene: TRBV19; D gene: .; J gene: TRBJ1-1; CDR3 DNA: TGTGCCAGTAGGCCGCCGCGCGTGGCGGGGCCGAACACTGAAGCTTTCTTT; CDR3 protein: CASRPPRVAGPNTEAFF
clone size: .; CDR3 length: 15; V gene: TRBV7-2; D gene: TRBD2; J gene: TRBJ2-7; CDR3 DNA: TGTGCCAGCAGCCCGCGACTAGCGGGGAATTACGAGCAGTACTTC; CDR3 protein: CASSPRLAGNYEQYF
clone size: .; CDR3 length: 16; V gene: TRBV7-2; D gene: .; J gene: TRBJ1-2; CDR3 DNA: TGTGCCAGCAGCCGCACCGGGACACAAGCTAACTATGGCTACACCTTC; CDR3 protein: CASSRTGTQANYGYTF
clone size: .; CDR3 length: 15; V gene: TRBV4-2; D gene: .; J gene: TRBJ2-5; CDR3 DNA: TGTGCCAGCAGGCAAGAATCTGGGGGCGCAGAGACCCAGTACTTC; CDR3 protein: CASRQESGGAETQYF
clone size: .; CDR3 length: 14; V gene: TRBV2; D gene: .; J gene: TRBJ1-2; CDR3 DNA: TGTGCCAGCAGTGTACGGGGTGCTAGCTATGGCTACACCTTC; CDR3 protein: CASSVRGASYGYTF
clone size: .; CDR3 length: 16; V gene: TRBV14; D gene: TRBD1; J gene: TRBJ2-1; CDR3 DNA: TGTGCCAGCAAGCACTCCGGGACAGGGTCCTACAATGAGCAGTTCTTC; CDR3 protein: CASKHSGTGSYNEQFF
clone size: .; CDR3 length: 14; V gene: TRBV5-1; D gene: TRBD1; J gene: TRBJ2-7; CDR3 DNA: TGCGCCAGCAGTTTCGGGACAGGGACTGGGGAGCAGTACTTC; CDR3 protein: CASSFGTGTGEQYF